The present TCR beta chain was sequenced within a study of cytomegalovirus exposure and HLA in healthy donors. Study-wide context: Unique TCR beta sequences numbering approximately 120 million came from around 180 million T cells in an earlier analysis. The study's findings and limits: Among TCR beta chains, those listed as cytomegalovirus-associated numbered under 200. Whilst most TCR sequences proved rare, a subset of public TCRs occurred across many donors. There were a few CMV-associated chains whose specificity for CMV antigens was confirmed in vitro.

CDR1 is SGHDN and CDR2 is FVKESK in the germline V gene. The CDR3 extends over 13 amino acids. The V end lost 1 base, the J end lost 7 bases, and 11 bases lay between the germline ends. Amplification used 60 Vbeta primers and 13 Jbeta primers. TCRdb's table, derived via immunoSEQ multiplex PCR, lists solely in-frame clones and lacks some. This repertoire shows about 90,000 clones, around three quarters found once; its top ten account for roughly 4.5%. Concerning this clone itself: Its target is unknown.

What was sequenced was PBMCs. This chain links TRBV14 with TRBJ2-7; perhaps TRBD2 as D (6 bases). This clonotype was sampled from a woman aged 40-49 years in good health and CMV-seropositive. CDR3 sequence reads: CASSQGGLREQYF. CDR3 nucleotide sequence: TGTGCCAGCAGCCAAGGGGGACTTCGGGAGCAGTACTTC.